This T cell receptor (beta chain) was observed in a study of vaccination effects on CD4 cells after COVID-19. Antigen-specific CD4+ T cells were expanded (with viral peptide pools) by the ViraFEST assay ahead of sequencing. Following an approximately 11-day culture, CD4+ T cells were purified. Participants each got two BNT162b2 or mRNA-1273 vaccine doses. Half of the medium was exchanged for IL-2 medium on both days 3 and 7. The CDR3 has 16 amino acids. Germline trimming cut 0 bases from V and 0 bases from J; bases unmatched to any gene: 5. The germline CDR1 and CDR2 sequences are SGHAT and FQNNGV. TCRdb's copy holds only in-frame clones and misses some; the assay was immunoSEQ multiplex PCR. The table has about 50,000 clones, around 74% seen once. General study results and limits: Convalescent patients were scarce, and early post-infection timepoints were absent. Clonal contraction was marked in infection- and vaccine-induced clones late after vaccination.

The sample holds one count of this clone. The antigen remains undetermined. Sequences were derived from CD4+ T cells from PBMCs cultured with HCoV-OC43 spike peptides, sampled after COVID-19 vaccination. Subset here: HCoV-OC43 spike overlapping peptide pool stimulation. The sequence was obtained from a human donor who received a COVID-19 vaccine. The chain recombines TRBV11-2 with TRBJ2-7; 7 bases line up with TRBD2. In nucleotides, the CDR3 is TGTGCCAGCAGCTTAGAGTCTAGCGGAGGCTCCTACGAGCAGTACTTC. Residues: CASSLESSGGSYEQYF. Together with reference TRBV11-2 and TRBJ2-7, the CDR3 gives the full variable domain: EAGVAQSPRYKIIEKRQSVAFWCNPISGHATLYWYQQILGQGPKLLIQFQNNGVVDDSQLPKDRFSAERLKGVDSTLKIQPAKLEDSAVYLCASSLESSGGSYEQYFGPGTRLTVT.